Listed here are 16 T cell receptor beta chains from one sample, sequenced in a study of blood T cell repertoires in COVID-19. The assay was immunoSEQ multiplex PCR, and TCRdb's table has in-frame clones only and misses some. The table shows roughly 150,000 clones, with about 92% occurring only once. Specimen: peripheral blood. Receptors were obtained from a woman aged 55-75 years with COVID-19, enrolled during active disease.

The chain has TRBV6-2 or TRBV6-3 and TRBJ1-5; weak D call: TRBD1 (6 bases). The germline V gene has CDR1 MNHEY and CDR2 SVGEGT. CDR3 size: 15 residues. Trimming stripped 2 bases from V and 7 bases from J, with 15 bases between. The CDR3 nucleotides read TGTGCCAGCAGTTACCTCCAGCAGGGGATCCAGCCCCAGCATTTT. Translated: CASSYLQQGIQPQHF.

V usage is TRBV19 and J usage is TRBJ1-5; D is possibly TRBD1 (5 bases). Trimming took 5 bases from V and 6 from J, leaving 11 bases between them. Germline assignment: CDR1 LNHDA and CDR2 SQIVND (reference sequence). CDR3 length: 13 residues. The CDR3 nucleotides are TGTGCCAGTAGTTGGGGGGTGGGTCAGCCCCAGCATTTT. Its translation: CASSWGVGQPQHF.

The chain has TRBV19 and TRBJ1-1, with 10 positions matching TRBD1. The germline CDR1 and CDR2 sequences are LNHDA and SQIVND (reference sequence). V lost 6 bases and J lost 0; bases outside the gene matches: 13. This CDR3 has 18 amino acids. CDR3 sequence: CASSVRDRGPYVNTEAFF. CDR3 bases: TGTGCCAGTAGCGTCCGGGACAGGGGACCTTATGTGAACACTGAAGCTTTCTTT. The full variable domain, its missing parts supplied by reference TRBV19 and TRBJ1-1, is DGGITQSPKYLFRKEGQNVTLSCEQNLNHDAMYWYRQDPGQGLRLIYYSQIVNDFQKGDIAEGYSVSREKKESFPLTVTSAQKNPTAFYLCASSVRDRGPYVNTEAFFGQGTRLTVV.

This rearrangement joins TRBV19 to TRBJ1-2; 8 bases are a match to TRBD1. V was clipped by 5 bases and J by 8 bases; unmatched bases: 10. The germline gives CDR1 LNHDA, CDR2 SQIVND (reference sequence). CDR3 length equals 14 residues. The CDR3 is CASSQGQGIYGYTF. CDR3 DNA sequence: TGTGCCAGTAGTCAAGGACAGGGTATCTACGGCTACACCTTC.

The chain joins TRBV7-2 to TRBJ1-1; a weak D match, TRBD1 (5 bases). The CDR3 has 14 residues. V was cut by 1 base and J by 6 bases, with 12 bases left in between. The germline gives CDR1 SGHTA, CDR2 FQGNSA. This chain's CDR3 is CASSLEVRGSEAFF. CDR3 nucleotides: TGTGCCAGCAGCTTAGAGGTGCGGGGCTCTGAAGCTTTCTTT. Full variable domain (outside the CDR3, taken from reference TRBV7-2 and TRBJ1-1): GAGVSQSPSNKVTEKGKDVELRCDPISGHTALYWYRQSLGQGLEFLIYFQGNSAPDKSGLPSDRFSAERTGGSVSTLTIQRTQQEDSAVYLCASSLEVRGSEAFFGQGTRLTVV.

The chain combines TRBV27 with TRBJ1-2; 7 bases are a match to TRBD1. In germline, CDR1 is MNHEY, CDR2 SMNVEV (reference sequence). The CDR3 runs to 14 residues. V lost 5 bases and J lost 6; bases outside the gene matches: 9. Written as DNA, the CDR3 is TGTGCCAGCAGTCCCAGACAGGGAACAAATGGCTACACCTTC. Translated, it gives CASSPRQGTNGYTF.

The rearrangement links TRBV6-5 to TRBJ1-3, with unresolved D. V was shortened by 0 bases and J by 0 bases, with 6 bases between the two germline ends. In germline, CDR1 is MNHEY, CDR2 SVGAGI. The CDR3 consists of 15 residues. The CDR3 is CASSYSSPSGNTIYF. For the CDR3, the DNA is TGTGCCAGCAGTTACTCGAGCCCCTCTGGAAACACCATATATTTT.

This chain joins TRBV10-3 and TRBJ1-2, with D possibly matching TRBD1 (6 bases). Germline V gene sequence: CDR1 ENHRY, CDR2 SYGVKD. The CDR3 length is 12 residues. V shed 11 bases and J shed 4 bases, with 14 bases lying between them. CDR3 in DNA: TGTGCCGCCCGGACAGACAGCTATGGCTACACCTTC. It encodes CAARTDSYGYTF.

The chain combines TRBV25-1 with TRBJ2-1; 8 bases map to TRBD2. CDR3 length: 14 residues. V lost 5 bases to trimming and J lost 3 bases; unmatched junction nucleotides: 3. Germline CDR1 and CDR2: MGHDK and SYGVNS. The CDR3 is CASSTGGLYNEQFF. CDR3 bases: TGTGCCAGCAGTACGGGGGGGCTCTACAATGAGCAGTTCTTC.

The chain carries TRBV7-2 and TRBJ1-5; 7 bases agree with TRBD1. Germline CDR1 reads SGHTA; CDR2 reads FQGNSA. The CDR3 is 17 amino acids. V shed 2 bases, J shed 3 bases, and the junction held 10 bases outside the gene matches. The CDR3 loop is CASSLNSGQSSNQPQHF. The CDR3 DNA follows: TGTGCCAGCAGCTTAAACTCGGGACAGAGTTCCAATCAGCCCCAGCATTTT.

The V gene is TRBV13, the J gene TRBJ2-2, with a possible D match to TRBD1 (6 bases). Germline assignment: CDR1 PRHDT and CDR2 FYEKMQ (reference sequence). The CDR3 is 15 residues long. Trimming removed 5 bases at V and 0 bases at J, with 10 bases between. The CDR3 protein is CASSLGTTNTGELFF. The CDR3, as DNA: TGTGCCAGCAGCCTCGGGACAACGAACACCGGGGAGCTGTTTTTT.

The gene calls are TRBV19 and TRBJ2-7; 9 bases align to TRBD1. There are 13 residues in the CDR3. The ends lost 5 bases at V and 3 bases at J; junction bases unmatched: 2. Germline V gene data show CDR1 as LNHDA and CDR2 as SQIVND (reference sequence). The CDR3 loop reads CASSLTGGYEQYF. The CDR3 DNA reads as TGTGCCAGTAGTCTGACAGGGGGCTACGAGCAGTACTTC.

The chain combines TRBV11-2 with TRBJ1-2, with D perhaps TRBD1 (6 bases). The germline gives CDR1 SGHAT, CDR2 FQNNGV. The V and J ends lost 0 bases and 4 bases respectively, with 12 bases between them. The CDR3 is made up of 15 amino acids. This chain's CDR3 is CASSLDIGQTYGYTF. The DNA for the CDR3 is TGTGCCAGCAGCTTAGATATTGGACAGACCTATGGCTACACCTTC.

This chain links TRBV21-1 with TRBJ1-4; TRBD1, the table's D call, was not compared with the DNA. TRBV21-1 is assigned pseudogene status. This CDR3 region has 12 residues. The DNA of the CDR3 is TGTGCCAGCGGGACAGGGAATGAAAAACTGTTTTTT. This sequence encodes CASGTGNEKLFF.

The chain combines TRBV4-2 with TRBJ2-6; 12 bases match TRBD2. This CDR3 comprises 19 residues. Germline V gene sequence: CDR1 LGHNA, CDR2 YNFKEQ. The V and J ends lost 3 bases and 7 bases, in that order; junction bases with no gene match: 13. The CDR3 region is CASSQETSGGTLRANVLTF. In nucleotides, the CDR3 is TGTGCCAGCAGCCAGGAGACTAGCGGGGGAACCCTGAGAGCCAACGTCCTGACTTTC.

The chain uses TRBV16 and TRBJ1-5; D gene ambiguous. The CDR3 spans 12 residues. V was shortened by 2 bases and J by 7 bases, with 6 bases between the two germline ends. Germline V gene sequence: CDR1 KGHSY, CDR2 FQNENV. CDR3 sequence: CASSQGGQPQHF. CDR3 sequence (DNA): TGTGCCAGCAGCCAAGGCGGCCAGCCCCAGCATTTT.